This T cell receptor beta chain was observed in a study of T cell responses to AZD1222 COVID-19 vaccine. General study results and limits: Among AZD1222 vaccinees, only six were seropositive at baseline. It should be noted that donors were predominantly white British and more often female, and clonal diversity was possibly underestimated. Without day 14 samples, only post-peak T cell repertoires were studied.

In regard to this clone: Its target is unknown.

Sequencing used immunoSEQ multiplex PCR; TCRdb keeps in-frame clones, though not all of them. The table has approximately 150,000 clones, about 82% seen once. The CDR3 is made up of 15 amino acids. Germline V CDR1 and CDR2: ENHRY, SYGVKD. Unmatched junction bases numbered 12, after V lost 6 bases and J lost 7 bases. This sequence joins TRBV10-3 and TRBJ1-5, with 7 bases lining up with TRBD1. The input for sequencing was peripheral blood, taken 28 days after the second AZD1222 dose. The clonotype was recovered from an adult who received the AZD1222 COVID-19 vaccine. CDR3 in DNA: TGTGCCATCAGGAGGGGGCTCGAGGTGGAGCAGCCCCAGCATTTT. This encodes CAIRRGLEVEQPQHF.